The 27 T cell receptor beta chains in this list originate from one sample, sequenced in a study of shared clonotypes between healthy human individuals. Sequencing used immunoSEQ multiplex PCR; TCRdb keeps in-frame clones, though not all of them. The data hold approximately 600,000 clones, with roughly 95% observed a single time. Naive CD8 cells were CD45RO-negative, positively selected for CCR7, excluding terminally differentiated effector memory CD45RA+ cells. The specimen sequenced was naive CD8+ T cells sorted from blood. Receptors originate from a woman aged 30 to 39 in good health.

The chain couples TRBV28 to TRBJ2-5; the D gene is possibly TRBD2 (6 bases). Germline lookup yields CDR1 MDHEN and CDR2 SYDVKM. V was trimmed by 7 bases and J by 4 bases, leaving 19 bases between them. The CDR3 consists of 15 residues. CDR3 in DNA: TGTGCCAGCACCTACCCGGGAGTAGGCGTAGAGACCCAGTACTTC. As protein: CASTYPGVGVETQYF.

The chain recombines TRBV25-1 with TRBJ2-7; D might be TRBD2 (6 bases). Per germline, CDR1 MGHDK and CDR2 SYGVNS. The CDR3 is made up of 16 amino acids. V lost 4 bases to trimming and J lost 0 bases, with 16 bases between them. This chain's CDR3 is CASSGWASAYSYEQYF. CDR3 nucleotides: TGTGCCAGCAGTGGGTGGGCTAGCGCTTACTCCTACGAGCAGTACTTC.

V is TRBV28 and J is TRBJ1-5; D is undetermined. This CDR3 has 17 amino acids. The V end lost 2 bases, the J end lost 0 bases, and 14 bases lay between the germline ends. Germline V gene sequence: CDR1 MDHEN, CDR2 SYDVKM. The CDR3 is CASSLPAGVYSNQPQHF. In DNA form, the CDR3 reads TGTGCCAGCAGTTTACCCGCCGGAGTTTATAGCAATCAGCCCCAGCATTTT.

This chain joins TRBV4-1 and TRBJ2-7; unclear D gene. V was cut by 4 bases and J by 6 bases, with 16 bases left in between. This CDR3 region has 14 residues. In germline, CDR1 is MGHRA, CDR2 YSYEKL. As DNA, the CDR3 is TGCGCCAGCAGCCCCGGCCCTCCTCCGAGCGAGCAGTACTTC. This encodes CASSPGPPPSEQYF.

The V gene is TRBV7-6, the J gene TRBJ2-7, with TRBD2 matching 7 bases. Looked up from germline, CDR1 is SGHVS and CDR2 is FNYEAQ. This CDR3 is built from 14 residues. The trim removed 6 bases at V and 4 bases at J, leaving 9 bases unmatched. Written as DNA, the CDR3 is TGTGCCAGCAGTATTACGGCGGGAGCATACGAGCAGTACTTC. Amino acid sequence: CASSITAGAYEQYF.

This chain uses TRBV19 with TRBJ2-7; D is unresolved. V dropped 3 bases and J dropped 1 base, with 10 bases sitting between them. The CDR3 runs to 14 residues. Germline V gene lookup returns CDR1 LNHDA and CDR2 SQIVND (reference sequence). CDR3 coding DNA: TGTGCCAGTAGTATGGCGGTGGCGTCCTACGAGCAGTACTTC. Amino acids: CASSMAVASYEQYF.

The J gene is TRBJ2-1, the V gene TRBV7-8; D is unresolved. The CDR3 extends over 11 amino acids. CDR1 is SGHVS and CDR2 is FQNEAQ in the germline V gene. Trimming cost V 5 bases and J 9 bases, with 8 bases left between them. The DNA for the CDR3 is TGTGCCAGCAGCATAGGTAGTGAGCAGTTCTTC. This sequence encodes CASSIGSEQFF.

This clone was observed a single time. This sample also contains other DNA sequences that code for the same CDR3. This rearrangement joins TRBV4-2 to TRBJ1-5; possibly TRBD1 for D (6 bases). The CDR3 spans 14 residues. Trimming pared 5 bases from V and 2 bases from J, leaving 10 bases between. CDR1 and CDR2 (germline): LGHNA, YNFKEQ. The CDR3 protein is CASSLGGGNQPQHF. CDR3 DNA sequence: TGTGCCAGCAGCTTGGGGGGCGGCAATCAGCCCCAGCATTTT.

With regard to this clone: The junction departs from the called germline gene at one end, perhaps through a read error. V usage is TRBV2 and J usage is TRBJ2-5; tentative D call: TRBD2 (5 bases). The germline V gene encodes CDR1 SNHLY and CDR2 FYNNEI. This CDR3 region has 16 residues. CDR3 DNA: TGTGCCAGCAGTGAAGGGGTGCGGGTCGACCAAGAGGCCCAGTACTTC. Translating it yields CASSEGVRVDQEAQYF.

This chain links TRBV5-1 with TRBJ2-1; 10 bases are shared with TRBD1. This CDR3 has 15 amino acids. The V segment lost 0 bases and the J segment 4 bases; nucleotides outside the gene matches: 1. Germline-derived CDR1 and CDR2 are SGHRS and YFSETQ. The chain's CDR3 is CASSLGDRGYNEQFF. CDR3 bases: TGCGCCAGCAGCTTGGGGGACAGGGGATACAATGAGCAGTTCTTC.

This chain links TRBV21-1 with TRBJ2-1; TRBD2, as called in the table, went unchecked against the DNA. TRBV21-1 is reported as a pseudogene. This CDR3 spans 21 amino acids. CDR3 coding DNA: TGTGCCAGCAGCAAAACAAGGAGAGAACACGACGGAGTCGCCTTTAACAATGAGCAGTTCTTC. It codes for CASSKTRREHDGVAFNNEQFF.

The chain combines TRBV7-8 with TRBJ2-3; D gene uncertain. The CDR3 is 17 amino acids. Germline V gives CDR1 SGHVS, CDR2 FQNEAQ. V gave up 4 bases and J gave up 0 bases, with 17 bases separating them. CDR3 sequence: CASSYGSQAASTDTQYF. The CDR3 DNA reads as TGTGCCAGCAGCTACGGAAGCCAAGCTGCTAGCACAGATACGCAGTATTTT. The full variable domain, in which reference TRBV7-8 and TRBJ2-3 provide the parts outside the CDR3, is GAGVSQSPRYKVAKRGQDVALRCDPISGHVSLFWYQQALGQGPEFLTYFQNEAQLDKSGLPSDRFFAERPEGSVSTLKIQRTQQEDSAVYLCASSYGSQAASTDTQYFGPGTRLTVL.

This rearrangement joins TRBV19 to TRBJ2-1, with 7 bases lining up with TRBD1. The CDR3 has 18 amino acids. Germline V gene data show CDR1 as LNHDA and CDR2 as SQIVND (reference sequence). V lost 5 bases and J lost 7; bases outside the gene matches: 20. In nucleotides, the CDR3 is TGTGCCAGTAGTGTTCAGGGGGTCGGAGCAATTTATGCGAATGAGCAGTTCTTC. It specifies CASSVQGVGAIYANEQFF.

The rearrangement joins TRBV21-1 to TRBJ2-7. TRBV21-1 is annotated as a pseudogene. This CDR3 is built from 17 residues. Written as DNA, the CDR3 is TGTGCCAGCAGCAAAGACTCGACCGCCGGACGATCCTACGAGCAGTACTTC. Translation gives CASSKDSTAGRSYEQYF.

This clone was seen a single time. This chain joins TRBV19 and TRBJ1-5, with 9 bases identical to TRBD1. There are 16 residues in the CDR3. Germline-derived CDR1 and CDR2 are LNHDA and SQIVND (reference sequence). Trimming removed 5 bases from V and 4 bases from J; junction bases left unmatched: 9. CDR3 in amino acids: CASSSGQGIKNQPQHF. The CDR3 DNA reads TGTGCCAGTAGTTCCGGACAGGGGATAAAGAATCAGCCCCAGCATTTT. The full variable domain, with the rest looked up from reference TRBV19 and TRBJ1-5, is DGGITQSPKYLFRKEGQNVTLSCEQNLNHDAMYWYRQDPGQGLRLIYYSQIVNDFQKGDIAEGYSVSREKKESFPLTVTSAQKNPTAFYLCASSSGQGIKNQPQHFGDGTRLSIL.

The chain has TRBV9 and TRBJ2-3, with 12 bases that match TRBD2. This CDR3 region has 15 residues. Germline assignment: CDR1 SGDLS and CDR2 YYNGEE. V shed 3 bases and J 1 base; nucleotides not matched to a gene: 0. For the CDR3, the DNA is TGTGCCAGCAGCGCTAGCGGGAGGGGCACAGATACGCAGTATTTT. Translated, it gives CASSASGRGTDTQYF.

The chain recombines TRBV27 with TRBJ2-7; D is unclear. Per germline, CDR1 MNHEY and CDR2 SMNVEV (reference sequence). The CDR3 spans 14 residues. V was pared by 2 bases and J by 0 bases, with 8 bases between. The CDR3 loop reads CASSLGQFSYEQYF. CDR3 DNA: TGTGCCAGCAGTTTAGGGCAGTTCTCCTACGAGCAGTACTTC.

As to this clone: Additional DNA sequences in this sample encode the identical CDR3. The chain employs TRBV5-6 and TRBJ2-7; D may be TRBD2 (6 bases). The CDR3 extends over 14 amino acids. Germline assignment: CDR1 SGHDT and CDR2 YYEEEE. V lost 0 bases to trimming and J lost 3 bases, with 10 bases between them. The CDR3 sequence is CASSLGGGSYEQYF. The CDR3 coding sequence is TGTGCCAGCAGCTTGGGAGGAGGGAGCTACGAGCAGTACTTC.

The rearrangement joins TRBV7-9 to TRBJ2-3; 11 positions agree with TRBD2. Trimming at V came to 3 bases and at J to 4 bases, leaving 6 bases not matched to a gene. The germline V gene has CDR1 SEHNR and CDR2 FQNEAQ (reference sequence). CDR3 length equals 16 residues. As DNA, the CDR3 is TGTGCCAGCAGCTTTGATAGCGGGAGGGCGCCAGATACGCAGTATTTT. As protein: CASSFDSGRAPDTQYF.

This chain connects TRBV28 to TRBJ2-7; D might be TRBD1 (8 bases). The CDR3 consists of 16 residues. The V end lost 7 bases, the J end lost 2 bases, and 21 bases lay between the germline ends. Per the germline V gene, CDR1 is MDHEN and CDR2 is SYDVKM. The CDR3, as DNA: TGTGCCAGCAACGGGGGGAGCGACAGGGGCCCCTACGAGCAGTACTTC. It codes for CASNGGSDRGPYEQYF.

The CDR3: CASSPDGLGRETQYF. The CDR3 nucleotides are TGTGCCAGCAGCCCCGACGGTCTGGGTAGAGAGACCCAGTACTTC. The rearrangement links TRBV9 to TRBJ2-5; D remains ambiguous. V lost 4 bases, J lost 4 bases, and 17 bases lay in between. Per the germline V gene, CDR1 is SGDLS and CDR2 is YYNGEE. This CDR3 contains 15 residues. The full variable domain, completed using reference TRBV9 and TRBJ2-5, is DSGVTQTPKHLITATGQRVTLRCSPRSGDLSVYWYQQSLDQGLQFLIQYYNGEERAKGNILERFSAQQFPDLHSELNLSSLELGDSALYFCASSPDGLGRETQYFGPGTRLLVL.

This chain joins TRBV29-1 and TRBJ2-7, with D possibly TRBD1 on 6 matching bases. V was pared by 3 bases and J by 1 base, with 13 bases between. The CDR3 is made up of 14 amino acids. The V gene's germline CDR1 is SQVTM and CDR2 ANQGSEA. CDR3 loop: CSVDSGTSSYEQYF. CDR3 DNA sequence: TGCAGCGTTGACTCCGGGACATCATCCTACGAGCAGTACTTC.

The V call is TRBV27, the J call TRBJ2-5; D remains ambiguous. This CDR3 has 13 amino acids. Looked up from germline, CDR1 is MNHEY and CDR2 is SMNVEV (reference sequence). Trimming stripped 1 base from V and 5 bases from J, with 8 bases between. The CDR3 nucleotides are TGTGCCAGCAGTTTATGGCTTGGGGAGACCCAGTACTTC. Translated: CASSLWLGETQYF.

The gene calls are TRBV4-1 and TRBJ2-1, with no clear D. The CDR3 is 12 amino acids. Trimming took 0 bases from V and 9 from J, leaving 6 bases between them. Per germline, CDR1 MGHRA and CDR2 YSYEKL. The CDR3 DNA follows: TGCGCCAGCAGCCAAGATGGGCGTGAGCAGTTCTTC. This gives the protein CASSQDGREQFF.

The rearrangement joins TRBV27 to TRBJ1-1; D is ambiguous. CDR3 length: 12 residues. V was trimmed by 6 bases and J by 9 bases, leaving 14 bases between them. In germline, CDR1 is MNHEY, CDR2 SMNVEV (reference sequence). DNA for the CDR3: TGTGCCAGCAGCAGAGATCAGGTACAAGCTTTCTTT. Its protein product is CASSRDQVQAFF.

The table lists this clone with a few counts. The V call is TRBV27, the J call TRBJ2-7, with TRBD2 as a possible D gene (6 bases). CDR3 length equals 14 residues. V lost 5 bases to trimming and J lost 2 bases, with 13 bases between them. Germline V CDR1 and CDR2: MNHEY, SMNVEV (reference sequence). The CDR3 region is CASSRGSGAYEQYF. The CDR3 region has the DNA TGTGCCAGCAGTCGCGGTAGCGGAGCCTACGAGCAGTACTTC.

This chain connects TRBV1 to TRBJ2-5; the D call TRBD2 from the table was never checked on the DNA. TRBV1 is designated a pseudogene. This CDR3 has 19 amino acids. CDR3 in amino acids: CTSSQDRRRGTGGEETQYF. Here the CDR3 DNA reads TGCACCAGCAGCCAAGATCGACGTCGGGGGACTGGGGGGGAAGAGACCCAGTACTTC.